Sequencing of this T cell receptor beta chain was carried out in a study of cytomegalovirus exposure and HLA in healthy donors. Background on the study: Early on, a data release was issued that held about 85 million unique TCRs from HLA-typed donors.

Researchers ran the PCR with 60 Vbeta and 13 Jbeta primers. Generated by immunoSEQ multiplex PCR, the TCRdb table keeps only in-frame clones and is missing some. The data show around 110,000 clones, with 79% seen just once and roughly 3% held by the top ten. Concerning this clone itself: Its target is not known.

CDR1 and CDR2 (germline): SEHNR, FQNEAQ (reference sequence). This CDR3 contains 16 residues. Trimming took off 5 bases at V and 5 bases at J, with 19 bases between the two ends. General observations from the study: What a later analysis reportedly showed was that an Asian-associated ancestry cluster had fewer N-insertions than the roughly 720-donor mean. Presence/absence analyses assumed roughly uniform sequencing depth across donors, which may not hold.

The V and J genes are TRBV7-9 and TRBJ1-5; D not certain. This clonotype was sampled from a woman aged 18-35 years in good health and CMV-seropositive. The source material was PBMCs. The chain's CDR3 is CASSPQNAGWDQPQHF. DNA for the CDR3: TGTGCCAGCAGCCCTCAAAATGCGGGGTGGGATCAGCCCCAGCATTTT.